The entry below describes one TCR beta chain. No antigen is known for it. The data originate from a study of beta chain features in type 1 diabetes. Whole-study results and caveats: In all four CD4+ subsets, TCRB CDR3 length was significantly, moderately reduced in type 1 diabetes. Within the patient group, naive, central memory and Treg TCRB repertoires appeared more similar to each other than within healthy donors. TCRB rearrangement may or may not be influenced by HLA type; here this remained unresolved.

Losses at the gene ends were 5 bases for V and 6 bases for J; bases not matched to a gene: 7. The germline gives CDR1 SGHTA, CDR2 FQGNSA. The CDR3 runs to 13 residues. The investigators reverse transcribed all of the isolated RNA, so they sequenced expressed TCRB transcripts. This table comes from immunoSEQ multiplex PCR, and its TCRdb copy is limited to in-frame clones, with some not included. The sample has approximately 170,000 clones, approximately 8% seen once. The V gene is TRBV7-2, the J gene TRBJ2-7, with 7 bases matching TRBD1. Sequenced material: central memory CD4+ T cells from blood. The source is a man between 18 and 35 years old with type 1 diabetes. The DNA of the CDR3 is TGTGCCAGCAGCACCGAGACAGGGAGCGAGCAGTACTTC. Protein: CASSTETGSEQYF.